The source of this T cell receptor beta chain is a study of molecular identifiers for immune sequencing clone quantification. For naive CD8 T cells, sorting used the CD8+CD4-CCR7+CD45RA+ phenotype. The use of previously described methods and listed TCR primers produced the bulk TCR libraries. In TCRdb, the PCR reads were re-called with MiXCR into one record per CDR3 protein. The sample carries under 600,000 distinct CDR3 sequences, roughly 25% recorded once. V shed 7 bases and J shed 0 bases, with 19 bases lying between them. From germline, CDR1 is MDHEN and CDR2 SYDVKM. This CDR3 is built from 16 residues.

This chain connects TRBV28 to TRBJ2-7; weak D call: TRBD1 (5 bases). The clonotype was recovered from a human donor in good health. Some libraries in this study had Jurkat cell RNA spiked in. Sequencing input: naive CD8+ T cells from blood, with Jurkat cell RNA spiked in. Subset meaning: FACS-sorted CD8+CD4-CCR7+CD45RA+ naive T cells. CDR3 loop: CASKDLTRRDSYEQYF. CDR3 DNA sequence: TGTGCCAGCAAAGATCTTACTCGCAGGGACTCCTACGAGCAGTACTTC.